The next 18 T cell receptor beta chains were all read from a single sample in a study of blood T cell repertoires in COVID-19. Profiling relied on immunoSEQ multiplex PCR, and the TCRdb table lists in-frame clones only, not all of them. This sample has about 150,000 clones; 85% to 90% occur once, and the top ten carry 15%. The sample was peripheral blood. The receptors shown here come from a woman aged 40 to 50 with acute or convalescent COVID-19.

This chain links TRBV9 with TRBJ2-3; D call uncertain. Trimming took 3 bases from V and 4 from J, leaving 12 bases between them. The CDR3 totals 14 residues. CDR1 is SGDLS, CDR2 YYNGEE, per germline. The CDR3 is CASSAKTLSDTQYF. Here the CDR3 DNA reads TGTGCCAGCAGCGCCAAGACTCTCTCAGATACGCAGTATTTT.

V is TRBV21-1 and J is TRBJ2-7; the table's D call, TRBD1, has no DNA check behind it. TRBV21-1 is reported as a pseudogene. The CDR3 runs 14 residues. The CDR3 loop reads CASTESRQADEQYF. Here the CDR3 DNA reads TGTGCCAGCACCGAATCCCGACAGGCGGACGAGCAGTACTTC.

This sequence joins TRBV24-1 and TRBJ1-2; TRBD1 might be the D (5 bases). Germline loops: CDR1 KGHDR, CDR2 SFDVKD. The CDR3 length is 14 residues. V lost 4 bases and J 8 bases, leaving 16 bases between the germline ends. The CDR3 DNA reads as TGTGCCACCAGTGACTCAACAACGGGGGAGGGCTACACCTTC. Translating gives CATSDSTTGEGYTF.

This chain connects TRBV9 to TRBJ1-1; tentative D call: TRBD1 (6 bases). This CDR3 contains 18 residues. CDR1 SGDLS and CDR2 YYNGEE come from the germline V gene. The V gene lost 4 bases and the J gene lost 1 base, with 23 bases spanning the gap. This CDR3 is CASSHGLPGGDTNTEAFF. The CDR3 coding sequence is TGTGCCAGCAGCCATGGTCTGCCGGGGGGCGATACGAACACTGAAGCTTTCTTT.

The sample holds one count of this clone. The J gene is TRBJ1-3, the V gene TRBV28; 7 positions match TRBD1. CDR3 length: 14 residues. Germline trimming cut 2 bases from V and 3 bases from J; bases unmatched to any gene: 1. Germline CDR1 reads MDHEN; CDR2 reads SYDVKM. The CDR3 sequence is CASSLGTVGNTIYF. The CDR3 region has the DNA TGTGCCAGCAGTTTAGGGACAGTTGGAAACACCATATATTTT.

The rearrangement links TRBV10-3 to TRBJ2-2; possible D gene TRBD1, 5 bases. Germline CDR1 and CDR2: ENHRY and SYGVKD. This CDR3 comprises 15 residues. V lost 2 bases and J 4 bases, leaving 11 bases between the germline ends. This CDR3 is CAISEGRVSTGELFF. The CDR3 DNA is TGTGCCATCAGTGAGGGCAGGGTTAGCACCGGGGAGCTGTTTTTT.

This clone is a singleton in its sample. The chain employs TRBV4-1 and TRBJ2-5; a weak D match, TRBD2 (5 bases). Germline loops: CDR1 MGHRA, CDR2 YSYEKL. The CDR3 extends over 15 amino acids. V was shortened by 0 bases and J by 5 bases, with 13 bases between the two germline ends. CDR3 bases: TGCGCCAGCAGCCAAGATAGAGGGTTCCAGGAGACCCAGTACTTC. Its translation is CASSQDRGFQETQYF.

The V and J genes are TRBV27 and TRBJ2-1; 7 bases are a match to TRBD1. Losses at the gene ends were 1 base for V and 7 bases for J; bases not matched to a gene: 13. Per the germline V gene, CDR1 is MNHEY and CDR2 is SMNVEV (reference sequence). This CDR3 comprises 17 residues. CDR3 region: CASSLLGLTGQENEQFF. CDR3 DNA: TGTGCCAGCAGTTTATTAGGGTTGACAGGGCAAGAGAATGAGCAGTTCTTC.

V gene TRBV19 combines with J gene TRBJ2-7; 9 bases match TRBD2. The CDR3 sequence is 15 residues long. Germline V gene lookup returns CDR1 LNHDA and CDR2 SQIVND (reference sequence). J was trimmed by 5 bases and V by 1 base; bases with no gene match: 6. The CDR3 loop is CASSIGLAGVDEQYF. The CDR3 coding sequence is TGTGCCAGTAGTATAGGTTTAGCGGGAGTCGACGAGCAGTACTTC.

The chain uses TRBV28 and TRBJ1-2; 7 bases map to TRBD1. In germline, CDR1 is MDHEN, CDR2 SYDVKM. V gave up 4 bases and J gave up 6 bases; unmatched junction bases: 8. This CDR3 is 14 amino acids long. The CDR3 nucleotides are TGTGCCAGCAGTTCGGACAGGAAGATAGATGGCTACACCTTC. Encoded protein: CASSSDRKIDGYTF.

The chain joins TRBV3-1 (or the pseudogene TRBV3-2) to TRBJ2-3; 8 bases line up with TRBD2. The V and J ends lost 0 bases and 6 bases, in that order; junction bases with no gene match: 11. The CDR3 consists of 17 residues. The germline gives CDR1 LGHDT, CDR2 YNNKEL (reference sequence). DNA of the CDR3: TGTGCCAGCAGCCAAGATCTTATCGGGGGGGCATGGGATACGCAGTATTTT. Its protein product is CASSQDLIGGAWDTQYF.

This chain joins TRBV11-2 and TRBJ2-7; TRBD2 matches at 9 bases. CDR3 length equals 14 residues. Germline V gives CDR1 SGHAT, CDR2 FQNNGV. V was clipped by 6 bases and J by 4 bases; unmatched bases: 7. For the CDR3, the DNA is TGTGCCAGCAGTCTACTAGCGGGTGTTTACGAGCAGTACTTC. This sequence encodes CASSLLAGVYEQYF.

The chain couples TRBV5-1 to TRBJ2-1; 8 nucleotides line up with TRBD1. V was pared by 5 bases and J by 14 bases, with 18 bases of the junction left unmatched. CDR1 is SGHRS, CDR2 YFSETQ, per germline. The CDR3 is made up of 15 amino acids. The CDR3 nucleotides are TGCGCCAGCAGGCCAACAGGGGGAGCTCCTACATGGGAGTTCTTC. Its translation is CASRPTGGAPTWEFF.

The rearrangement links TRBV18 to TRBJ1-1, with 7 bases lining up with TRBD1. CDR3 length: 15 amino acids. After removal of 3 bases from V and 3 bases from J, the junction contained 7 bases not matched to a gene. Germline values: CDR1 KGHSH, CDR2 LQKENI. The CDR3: CASSPIRDSYTEAFF. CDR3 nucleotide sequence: TGTGCCAGCTCACCTATCCGGGACAGTTACACTGAAGCTTTCTTT.

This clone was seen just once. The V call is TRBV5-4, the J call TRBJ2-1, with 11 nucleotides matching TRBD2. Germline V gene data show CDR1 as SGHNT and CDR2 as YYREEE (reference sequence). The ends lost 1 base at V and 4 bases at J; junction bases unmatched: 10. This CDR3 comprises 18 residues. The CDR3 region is CASSLFYSVAGGYNEQFF. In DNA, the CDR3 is TGTGCCAGCAGCTTGTTTTACTCCGTAGCGGGAGGGTACAATGAGCAGTTCTTC.

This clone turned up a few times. DNA of the CDR3: TGTGCCAGCAGTTACGCCACAGGGGGCTTTGATCCCCTCCACTTT. Protein product: CASSYATGGFDPLHF. The rearrangement links TRBV6-2 or TRBV6-3 to TRBJ1-6, with 9 bases identical to TRBD1. CDR3 length equals 15 residues. The V segment lost 2 bases and the J segment 13 bases; nucleotides outside the gene matches: 9. Per the germline V gene, CDR1 is MNHEY and CDR2 is SVGEGT.

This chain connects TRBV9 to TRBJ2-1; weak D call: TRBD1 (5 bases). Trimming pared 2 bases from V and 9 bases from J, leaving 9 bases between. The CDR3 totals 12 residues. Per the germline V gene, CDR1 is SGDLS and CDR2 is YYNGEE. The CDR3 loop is CASSVRGPEQFF. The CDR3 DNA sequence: TGTGCCAGCAGCGTTAGGGGTCCTGAGCAGTTCTTC.

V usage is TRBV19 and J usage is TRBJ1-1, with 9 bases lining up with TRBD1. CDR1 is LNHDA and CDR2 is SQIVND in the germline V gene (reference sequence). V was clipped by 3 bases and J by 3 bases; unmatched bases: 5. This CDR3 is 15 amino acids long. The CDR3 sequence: CASSISQGAHTEAFF. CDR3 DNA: TGTGCCAGTAGTATCTCACAGGGGGCGCACACTGAAGCTTTCTTT.